Below are 15 T cell receptor beta chains sequenced from a single sample in a study of cytomegalovirus exposure and HLA in healthy donors. Vbeta (60) and Jbeta (13) primers were used in the PCR. Here immunoSEQ multiplex PCR was the method, and the copy in TCRdb shows in-frame clones only, minus some. The sample carries around 160,000 clones, around 80% recorded once. Sequencing input: PBMCs. Every receptor here comes from a human donor in good health.

The V and J genes are TRBV5-1 and TRBJ2-1; 13 bases are a match to TRBD2. After removal of 0 bases from V and 3 bases from J, the junction contained 6 bases not matched to a gene. Germline CDR1 is SGHRS and CDR2 is YFSETQ. CDR3 length: 18 residues. CDR3 DNA sequence: TGCGCCAGCAGCTTGGGACTAGCGGGGGGAACCCTCTACAATGAGCAGTTCTTC. Translated, it gives CASSLGLAGGTLYNEQFF.

The chain joins TRBV5-1 to TRBJ1-4; 8 bases agree with TRBD1. CDR1 SGHRS and CDR2 YFSETQ come from the germline V gene. Trimming took 0 bases from V and 1 from J; bases not matched to a gene: 11. The CDR3 runs 19 residues. CDR3 nucleotide sequence: TGCGCCAGCAGCTTGGGGGGGAGGACAGGGACCGAAACTAATGAAAAACTGTTTTTT. Amino acid sequence: CASSLGGRTGTETNEKLFF.

The CDR3: CASSFSGLGTDTQYF. CDR3 in DNA: TGTGCCAGCAGCTTTAGCGGGCTGGGCACAGATACGCAGTATTTT. The V call is TRBV5-8, the J call TRBJ2-3, with 7 bases lining up with TRBD2. Germline CDR1 SGHTS, CDR2 YDEGEE. CDR3 length equals 15 residues. Germline trimming cut 2 bases from V and 1 base from J; bases unmatched to any gene: 4.

The chain carries TRBV10-1 and TRBJ1-4; TRBD1 aligns across 8 bases. V was clipped by 8 bases and J by 5 bases; unmatched bases: 10. CDR1 is WNHNN and CDR2 is SYGVQD in the germline V gene (reference sequence). The CDR3 extends over 15 amino acids. DNA of the CDR3: TGCGCCAGCCCATTTTCAGGGGGCTGGAATGAAAAACTGTTTTTT. It codes for CASPFSGGWNEKLFF.

The chain is built from TRBV2 and TRBJ1-6; a possible D gene is TRBD1 (5 bases). This CDR3 is built from 14 residues. Deletions cut 2 bases from V and 10 bases from J, with 12 bases between. CDR1 and CDR2 (germline): SNHLY, FYNNEI. The CDR3 DNA reads as TGTGCCAGCAGTGAAACCCAGGGTCGGTCACCCCTCCACTTT. It codes for CASSETQGRSPLHF.

The J gene is TRBJ2-3, the V gene TRBV4-3, with a possible D match to TRBD2 (6 bases). The CDR3 is 15 residues long. The V end was cut by 3 bases, the J end by 1 base, with 11 bases between. Germline CDR1 reads LGHNA; CDR2 reads YSLEER. The CDR3, as DNA: TGCGCCAGCAGCCAGGGGACTGAAGGCACAGATACGCAGTATTTT. As protein: CASSQGTEGTDTQYF.

The chain joins TRBV10-2 to TRBJ1-5; D is ambiguous. Germline CDR1 WSHSY, CDR2 SAAADI. The CDR3 runs 14 residues. V lost 6 bases to trimming and J lost 0 bases, with 9 bases between them. Here the CDR3 DNA reads TGCGCCAGCAGGTTGACATCTAGCAATCAGCCCCAGCATTTT. It specifies CASRLTSSNQPQHF.

The rearrangement links TRBV21-1 to TRBJ2-7; the table gives TRBD2 as D, unverified against the DNA. TRBV21-1 is shown as a pseudogene. The CDR3 totals 13 residues. The CDR3 sequence is CASGESGNYEQYF. CDR3 DNA: TGTGCCAGCGGGGAGTCGGGCAATTACGAGCAGTACTTC.

This clone was recorded only once. The CDR3 nucleotides read TGCAGCGTGGGGACAGGCAATCAGCCCCAGCATTTT. Its protein is CSVGTGNQPQHF. The chain has TRBV29-1 and TRBJ1-5; 7 positions match TRBD1. Unmatched junction bases numbered 1, after V lost 6 bases and J lost 2 bases. The CDR3 has 12 residues. The germline CDR1 and CDR2 sequences are SQVTM and ANQGSEA.

The rearrangement links TRBV11-2 to TRBJ1-2, with D maybe TRBD1 (5 bases). V was pared by 0 bases and J by 6 bases, with 17 bases between. This CDR3 comprises 16 residues. Germline assignment: CDR1 SGHAT and CDR2 FQNNGV. CDR3 loop: CASSLDNRRARNGYTF. CDR3 nucleotide sequence: TGTGCCAGCAGCTTAGATAATCGCAGGGCACGGAATGGCTACACCTTC.

The rearrangement links TRBV7-2 to TRBJ1-2; a weak D match, TRBD1 (5 bases). V was clipped by 6 bases and J by 1 base, with 9 bases between them. The CDR3 runs 13 residues. Germline-derived CDR1 and CDR2 are SGHTA and FQGNSA. This CDR3 is CASRRQINYGYTF. The CDR3 nucleotides are TGTGCCAGCAGGAGACAGATTAACTATGGCTACACCTTC. The full variable domain, in which reference TRBV7-2 and TRBJ1-2 provide the parts outside the CDR3, is GAGVSQSPSNKVTEKGKDVELRCDPISGHTALYWYRQSLGQGLEFLIYFQGNSAPDKSGLPSDRFSAERTGGSVSTLTIQRTQQEDSAVYLCASRRQINYGYTFGSGTRLTVV.

DNA for the CDR3: TGTGCCAGCAGTGTGCGCGGGGACCACAATGAGCAGTTCTTC. Residues: CASSVRGDHNEQFF. This chain joins TRBV2 and TRBJ2-1, with D perhaps matching TRBD2 (6 bases). This CDR3 is 14 amino acids long. V was shortened by 4 bases and J by 5 bases, with 12 bases between the two germline ends. CDR1 and CDR2 from the germline V gene are SNHLY and FYNNEI.

The genes are TRBV30 and TRBJ2-7, with 10 bases lining up with TRBD1. The V segment lost 1 base and the J segment 0 bases; nucleotides outside the gene matches: 9. Looked up from germline, CDR1 is GTSNPN and CDR2 is SVGIG (reference sequence). CDR3 length: 17 amino acids. The CDR3 region has the DNA TGTGCCTGGAGTGACCCAGGGACAGGGGCCGTCTCCTACGAGCAGTACTTC. Amino acids: CAWSDPGTGAVSYEQYF. Based on the CDR3 plus reference TRBV30 and TRBJ2-7, the full variable domain is SQTIHQWPATLVQPVGSPLSLECTVEGTSNPNLYWYRQAAGRGLQLLFYSVGIGQISSEVPQNLSASRPQDRQFILSSKKLLLSDSGFYLCAWSDPGTGAVSYEQYFGPGTRLTVT.

The genes are TRBV5-1 and TRBJ2-1; TRBD2 is a possible D gene (7 bases). The germline V gene encodes CDR1 SGHRS and CDR2 YFSETQ. The CDR3 runs 15 residues. The V gene lost 0 bases and the J gene lost 10 bases, with 17 bases spanning the gap. As DNA, the CDR3 is TGCGCCAGCAGCTTGGGTGGGGGGGCCTTATCGGAGCAGTTCTTC. It specifies CASSLGGGALSEQFF.

The chain is built from TRBV7-8 and TRBJ1-5; 7 bases align to TRBD1. The CDR3 is 15 residues long. The V gene's germline CDR1 is SGHVS and CDR2 FQNEAQ. V dropped 1 base and J dropped 9; count of bases not matched to a gene: 9. CDR3 in amino acids: CASSLDRQGHPPQHF. CDR3 bases: TGTGCCAGCAGCTTAGATCGACAGGGCCATCCGCCCCAGCATTTT. The whole variable domain, filled in from reference TRBV7-8 and TRBJ1-5, reads GAGVSQSPRYKVAKRGQDVALRCDPISGHVSLFWYQQALGQGPEFLTYFQNEAQLDKSGLPSDRFFAERPEGSVSTLKIQRTQQEDSAVYLCASSLDRQGHPPQHFGDGTRLSIL.